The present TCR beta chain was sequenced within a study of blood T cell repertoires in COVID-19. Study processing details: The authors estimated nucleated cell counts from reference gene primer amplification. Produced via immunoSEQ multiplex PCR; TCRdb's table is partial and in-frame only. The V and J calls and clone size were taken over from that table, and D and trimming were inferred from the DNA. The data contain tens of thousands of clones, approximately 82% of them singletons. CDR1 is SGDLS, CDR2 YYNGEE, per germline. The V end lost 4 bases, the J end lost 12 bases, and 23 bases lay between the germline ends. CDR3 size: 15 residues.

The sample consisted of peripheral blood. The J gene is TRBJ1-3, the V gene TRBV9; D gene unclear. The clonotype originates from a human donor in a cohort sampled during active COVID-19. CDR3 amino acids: CASSPDPVQVGGIYF. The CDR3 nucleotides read TGTGCCAGCAGCCCCGACCCCGTGCAGGTGGGAGGCATATATTTT.